This TCR beta chain was captured by sequencing in a study of blood T cell repertoires in COVID-19. Study-wide background: Collection of acute and convalescent COVID-19 samples took place in the United States, Italy and Spain.

Per germline, CDR1 GTSNPN and CDR2 SVGIG (reference sequence). After removal of 8 bases from V and 8 bases from J, the junction contained 8 bases not matched to a gene. The CDR3 totals 12 residues. Profiling relied on immunoSEQ multiplex PCR, and the TCRdb table lists in-frame clones only, not all of them. The table includes 75,000 to 90,000 clones, about 89% detected once. The sequencing sample was made of peripheral blood. The chain links TRBV30 to TRBJ1-4, with 7 bases aligning to TRBD1. This clonotype was obtained from a man in his fifties or sixties with active or convalescent COVID-19. The CDR3 coding sequence is TGTGCCAGAGGGGGCATCGAGGAAAAACTGTTTTTT. Encoded protein: CARGGIEEKLFF.